A single sample gave rise to the 15 T cell receptor beta chains below, sequenced in a study of T cell repertoires in cytomegalovirus infection (dated by TCRdb to between 2017 and 2020). This sample's treatment or condition label indicates: in vitro stimulation with specific CMV peptide epitopes to enrich CMV-specific T cells. The instrument given in TCRdb is Illumina HiSeq 1500. The public reads were reanalyzed by TCRdb: fastp trimming at Q25, MiXCR alignment, in-frame beta chains only. Entries that share a CDR3 protein sequence are merged under the most common genes and DNA. This sample is represented by about a million distinct CDR3 sequences; roughly 30% of them were singletons. In total, the top ten clones hold under 15% of the sample. The antigens of these receptors remain unknown. The starting material was cultured CD8+ T cells from PBMCs, obtained from culture after CMV antigen stimulation. Every receptor here comes from a human donor in good health (CMV status not recorded). Some clones in this sample may be carry-over from other donors' samples.

The chain links TRBV7-2 to TRBJ2-3, with a weak D call TRBD2 (5 bases). V gave up 5 bases and J gave up 3 bases, with 15 bases separating them. The CDR3 loop spans 15 amino acids. Per the germline V gene, CDR1 is SGHTA and CDR2 is FQGNSA. CDR3 nucleotide sequence: TGTGCCAGCAGCCCGCCGGCGGGTGGGACAGATACGCAGTATTTT. Its translation is CASSPPAGGTDTQYF.

The chain combines TRBV27 with TRBJ1-1; the D gene is possibly TRBD1 (5 bases). CDR1 is MNHEY, CDR2 SMNVEV, per germline (reference sequence). The CDR3 spans 19 residues. Between the trimmed V and J ends, which lost 1 base and 0 bases, there was a span of 21 bases. In DNA, the CDR3 is TGTGCCAGCAGTTTATACCCGGTTCCATCCGCAGGGATGAACACTGAAGCTTTCTTT. This gives the protein CASSLYPVPSAGMNTEAFF.

The chain couples TRBV7-9 to TRBJ2-1; D is ambiguous. V was shortened by 6 bases and J by 9 bases, with 9 bases between the two germline ends. This CDR3 region has 11 residues. Germline-derived CDR1 and CDR2 are SEHNR and FQNEAQ (reference sequence). Here the CDR3 reads CASRDPAEQFF. For the CDR3, the DNA is TGTGCCAGCAGGGACCCGGCTGAGCAGTTCTTC.

V is TRBV6-1 and J is TRBJ2-5; 8 bases agree with TRBD2. CDR3 length: 14 amino acids. The germline V gene encodes CDR1 MNHNS and CDR2 SASEGT. Losses at the gene ends were 3 bases for V and 5 bases for J; bases not matched to a gene: 5. Here the CDR3 DNA reads TGTGCCAGCAGTGACGGGGGGGGAGGGGAGACCCAGTACTTC. It specifies CASSDGGGGETQYF.

The chain combines TRBV7-6 with TRBJ2-2; 7 bases map to TRBD2. The CDR3 extends over 14 amino acids. CDR1 SGHVS and CDR2 FNYEAQ come from the germline V gene. The ends lost 4 bases at V and 4 bases at J; junction bases unmatched: 3. The CDR3 reads CASSSGTITGELFF. CDR3 DNA sequence: TGTGCCAGCAGCTCCGGGACTATCACCGGGGAGCTGTTTTTT.

Only a few counts were recorded for this clonotype. In nucleotides, the CDR3 is TGTGCCAGTACCCCTAATACCGGGACAGGGGGCGAAAAACTGTTTTTT. Protein: CASTPNTGTGGEKLFF. This chain uses TRBV19 with TRBJ1-4; 12 bases fit TRBD1. V shed 7 bases and J 8 bases; nucleotides not matched to a gene: 11. CDR3 length: 16 amino acids. The V gene's germline CDR1 is LNHDA and CDR2 SQIVND (reference sequence).

CDR3 DNA sequence: TGTGCCAGCAGTAAACAGGGACAAGACAATGAGCAGTTCTTC. Protein product: CASSKQGQDNEQFF. The chain carries TRBV12-3 or TRBV12-4 and TRBJ2-1, with a tentative D call TRBD1 (6 bases). The CDR3 loop spans 14 amino acids. Deletions cut 5 bases from V and 5 bases from J, with 13 bases between.

The chain is built from TRBV6-8 and TRBJ2-7; tentatively, D is TRBD1 (6 bases). Germline V gives CDR1 MNHGY, CDR2 SAAAGT. V lost 8 bases, J lost 6 bases, and 20 bases lay in between. The CDR3 covers 14 residues. The chain's CDR3 is CASPFRRRQAEQYV. CDR3 bases: TGTGCCAGCCCATTTAGGCGGCGACAGGCCGAGCAGTACGTC.

The rearrangement uses TRBV5-8 and TRBJ2-7; unclear D gene. This CDR3 spans 13 amino acids. Germline V gives CDR1 SGHTS, CDR2 YDEGEE. V dropped 1 base and J dropped 3 bases, with 8 bases sitting between them. CDR3 coding DNA: TGTGCCAGCAGCTTGCCGGGCAACTACGAGCAGTACTTC. Its protein product is CASSLPGNYEQYF.

This clonotype was observed a handful of times. The V gene is TRBV2, the J gene TRBJ1-1; 9 bases line up with TRBD1. Germline loops: CDR1 SNHLY, CDR2 FYNNEI. J gave up 3 bases and V 0 bases, and 5 bases lay outside the gene matches. The CDR3 contains 16 residues. CDR3 nucleotides: TGTGCCAGCAGTGAAGCGACACAGGGGGCTCACACTGAAGCTTTCTTT. Its protein product is CASSEATQGAHTEAFF. Full variable domain (outside the CDR3, taken from reference TRBV2 and TRBJ1-1): EPEVTQTPSHQVTQMGQEVILRCVPISNHLYFYWYRQILGQKVEFLVSFYNNEISEKSEIFDDQFSVERPDGSNFTLKIRSTKLEDSAMYFCASSEATQGAHTEAFFGQGTRLTVV.

This clonotype has just a few counts. V is TRBV3-1 and J is TRBJ1-2; D unresolved. V lost 2 bases, J lost 5 bases, and 9 bases lay in between. CDR3 length: 13 amino acids. Germline CDR1 reads LGHDT; CDR2 reads YNNKEL (reference sequence). CDR3: CASSQSSGYGYTF. The CDR3 bases are TGTGCCAGCAGCCAAAGTTCAGGATATGGCTACACCTTC.

This clonotype was detected only once. The chain combines TRBV6-6 with TRBJ2-3; TRBD1 agrees at 8 bases. The CDR3 spans 18 residues. Per germline, CDR1 MNHNY and CDR2 SVGAGI (reference sequence). After removal of 0 bases from V and 0 bases from J, the junction contained 8 bases not matched to a gene. CDR3 in amino acids: CASSYSKFGTGSTDTQYF. The CDR3 coding sequence is TGTGCCAGCAGTTACTCGAAGTTTGGGACAGGAAGCACAGATACGCAGTATTTT.

This chain uses TRBV20-1 with TRBJ1-5, with 7 bases matching TRBD1. The CDR3 loop spans 16 amino acids. From germline, CDR1 is DFQATT and CDR2 SNEGSKA (reference sequence). Trimming at V came to 2 bases and at J to 3 bases, leaving 10 bases not matched to a gene. The CDR3 sequence: CSARPKDRALNQPQHF. The CDR3 nucleotides read TGCAGTGCTAGACCTAAAGACAGGGCGCTCAATCAGCCCCAGCATTTT.

This clonotype has a handful of counts. The chain joins TRBV28 to TRBJ1-2; 7 bases line up with TRBD1. Losses at the gene ends were 8 bases for V and 6 bases for J; bases not matched to a gene: 6. The CDR3 covers 12 residues. Germline CDR1 is MDHEN and CDR2 is SYDVKM. CDR3 sequence reads: CASQGGAHGYTF. The DNA for the CDR3 is TGTGCCAGCCAGGGGGGGGCTCATGGCTACACCTTC.

This rearrangement joins TRBV7-9 to TRBJ2-4, with unresolved D. Trimming took 5 bases from V and 4 from J, leaving 9 bases between them. Germline CDR1 and CDR2: SEHNR and FQNEAQ (reference sequence). The CDR3 totals 13 residues. CDR3 coding DNA: TGTGCCAGCAGCGCCACCACTAAAAACATTCAGTACTTC. Amino acid sequence: CASSATTKNIQYF.